One sample yielded the 30 T cell receptor beta chains listed below, sequenced in a study of technical replicates of blood from a few donors. The table came from immunoSEQ multiplex PCR; TCRdb's copy has only in-frame clones and leaves some out. The profile shows about 84,000 clones, roughly 97% of them singletons. Sequencing was done on a sample of T cells isolated from PBMCs. The receptors were gathered from a human donor in good health.

The chain has TRBV7-9 and TRBJ2-1; 8 nucleotides match TRBD1. CDR3 size: 15 residues. Germline trimming cut 5 bases from V and 4 bases from J; bases unmatched to any gene: 7. Germline V gene data show CDR1 as SEHNR and CDR2 as FQNEAQ (reference sequence). Here the CDR3 DNA reads TGTGCCAGCAGCAAACCCGGGACAGGATACAATGAGCAGTTCTTC. Encoded protein: CASSKPGTGYNEQFF.

The chain recombines TRBV28 with TRBJ2-3; 8 bases map to TRBD2. Germline V lookup: CDR1 MDHEN, CDR2 SYDVKM. The J segment lost 4 bases and the V segment lost 2 bases, leaving 5 bases of the junction unmatched. The CDR3 is 15 residues long. CDR3 sequence: CASSLGLAFADTQYF. DNA of the CDR3: TGTGCCAGCAGTTTAGGACTAGCTTTTGCAGATACGCAGTATTTT.

V usage is TRBV5-1 and J usage is TRBJ2-4, with D uncertain. This CDR3 region has 13 residues. Germline values: CDR1 SGHRS, CDR2 YFSETQ. V shed 1 base and J shed 7 bases, with 9 bases lying between them. The CDR3 region is CASSLTIQNIQYF. As DNA, the CDR3 is TGCGCCAGCAGCTTGACCATCCAGAACATTCAGTACTTC.

The chain carries TRBV5-1 and TRBJ2-7, with D tentatively TRBD2 (7 bases). CDR1 and CDR2 (germline): SGHRS, YFSETQ. Trimming stripped 2 bases from V and 6 bases from J, with 18 bases between. This CDR3 spans 15 amino acids. Here the CDR3 DNA reads TGCGCCAGCAGCTTTACGGGAGTAGGGGGGGGCGAGCAGTACTTC. Translation gives CASSFTGVGGGEQYF.

This clone was detected once. The chain links TRBV2 to TRBJ1-1, with D perhaps matching TRBD1 (5 bases). Trimming shortened V by 4 bases and J by 4 bases, and 16 bases separated the two germline ends. The CDR3 has 15 residues. The germline gives CDR1 SNHLY, CDR2 FYNNEI. The CDR3 DNA reads TGTGCCAGCAGTGCCCCCCGGCTGGGGGGCACTGAAGCTTTCTTT. Protein: CASSAPRLGGTEAFF.

The chain combines TRBV6-1 with TRBJ2-7; D possibly corresponds to TRBD2 (6 bases). Germline CDR1 reads MNHNS; CDR2 reads SASEGT. The CDR3 sequence is 15 residues long. The ends were cut back, 4 bases at V and 1 base at J, with 14 bases in the middle. The CDR3 DNA is TGTGCCAGCAGTGTTACCGGGACTGCGTCCTACGAGCAGTACTTC. Translation: CASSVTGTASYEQYF.

This sequence joins TRBV9 and TRBJ2-2; 10 bases line up with TRBD2. With 3 bases clipped from V and 6 bases from J, the junction kept 2 bases outside the gene matches. CDR3 length equals 14 residues. The germline gives CDR1 SGDLS, CDR2 YYNGEE. CDR3 loop: CASSAGTSAGELFF. CDR3 bases: TGTGCCAGCAGCGCCGGGACTAGCGCCGGGGAGCTGTTTTTT.

The chain uses TRBV5-1 and TRBJ2-3; D is perhaps TRBD1 (6 bases). Germline loops: CDR1 SGHRS, CDR2 YFSETQ. V lost 4 bases and J 0 bases, leaving 15 bases between the germline ends. The CDR3 is 16 amino acids. In DNA form, the CDR3 reads TGCGCCAGCAGCCCCGGGGACAAACCCAGCACAGATACGCAGTATTTT. It is translated as CASSPGDKPSTDTQYF.

The chain links TRBV7-2 to TRBJ1-4; 8 bases line up with TRBD1. With V trimmed by 3 bases and J by 0 bases, 3 bases remained unmatched. The CDR3 totals 16 residues. CDR1 SGHTA and CDR2 FQGNSA come from the germline V gene. The CDR3 sequence: CASSFPGQATNEKLFF. The CDR3 DNA is TGTGCCAGCAGCTTCCCGGGACAGGCAACTAATGAAAAACTGTTTTTT.

The chain couples TRBV4-2 to TRBJ1-5; no clear D. Deletions cut 0 bases from V and 1 base from J, with 4 bases between. Germline CDR1 LGHNA, CDR2 YNFKEQ. There are 14 residues in the CDR3. The DNA of the CDR3 is TGTGCCAGCAGCCAAGAGAGGAGCAATCAGCCCCAGCATTTT. Protein: CASSQERSNQPQHF.

The V gene is TRBV6-1, the J gene TRBJ1-5; 7 nucleotides align to TRBD1. Per the germline V gene, CDR1 is MNHNS and CDR2 is SASEGT. The CDR3 spans 13 residues. J lost 5 bases, V lost 4 bases, and 2 bases had no gene match. Here the CDR3 DNA reads TGTGCCAGCAGTGTTCAGGGGGATCAGCCCCAGCATTTT. Amino acid sequence: CASSVQGDQPQHF.

This chain joins TRBV6-1 and TRBJ1-3; no firm D call. V was pared by 5 bases and J by 3 bases, with 8 bases between. The germline CDR1 and CDR2 sequences are MNHNS and SASEGT. The CDR3 is made up of 13 amino acids. The CDR3: CASSINGGNTIYF. The DNA of the CDR3 is TGTGCCAGCAGTATTAACGGTGGAAACACCATATATTTT.

The chain is built from TRBV6-6 and TRBJ2-2; tentatively, D is TRBD1 (5 bases). The germline V and J ends were trimmed by 2 bases and 1 base, with 8 bases remaining between them. Germline V gene sequence: CDR1 MNHNY, CDR2 SVGAGI (reference sequence). This CDR3 comprises 15 residues. CDR3 nucleotide sequence: TGTGCCAGCAGTTACGGAACAGGGAACACCGGGGAGCTGTTTTTT. Amino acids: CASSYGTGNTGELFF.

The chain combines TRBV9 with TRBJ2-1; a possible D gene is TRBD1 (6 bases). V lost 0 bases to trimming and J lost 8 bases, with 15 bases between them. The CDR3 runs to 15 residues. Germline CDR1 SGDLS, CDR2 YYNGEE. CDR3: CASSVGGHIRDEQFF. CDR3 bases: TGTGCCAGCAGCGTAGGGGGACATATAAGAGATGAGCAGTTCTTC.

The chain employs TRBV6-1 and TRBJ1-2; possibly TRBD1 for D (6 bases). The V and J ends lost 2 bases and 6 bases respectively, with 16 bases between them. Germline V lookup: CDR1 MNHNS, CDR2 SASEGT. The CDR3 is 15 amino acids. The CDR3 DNA reads as TGTGCCAGCAGTGAATTGCTAAGGGCAGGGGATGGCTACACCTTC. The encoded protein is CASSELLRAGDGYTF.

CDR3 sequence: CASGLLRGGGNTIYF. In DNA, the CDR3 is TGTGCTAGTGGTTTGTTGAGGGGGGGAGGAAACACCATATATTTT. J is TRBJ1-3 and V is TRBV12-5; weak D call: TRBD1 (6 bases). V lost 2 bases, J lost 4 bases, and 12 bases lay in between. Germline V lookup: CDR1 LGHNT, CDR2 FRNRAP. This CDR3 has 15 amino acids.

The rearrangement links TRBV9 to TRBJ2-3, with 8 nucleotides matching TRBD2. The CDR3 loop spans 15 amino acids. J lost 2 bases, V lost 3 bases, and 5 bases had no gene match. Germline CDR1 and CDR2: SGDLS and YYNGEE. CDR3 loop: CASSASGGTTDTQYF. The CDR3, as DNA: TGTGCCAGCAGCGCCTCGGGGGGGACCACAGATACGCAGTATTTT.

This clone was seen a single time. The V gene is TRBV6-1, the J gene TRBJ1-5; 8 nucleotides line up with TRBD1. V lost 2 bases and J lost 3; bases outside the gene matches: 6. CDR1 and CDR2 (germline): MNHNS, SASEGT. The CDR3 is 16 amino acids. The CDR3 nucleotides read TGTGCCAGCAGTGAAAGAACAGGGGGTCCCAATCAGCCCCAGCATTTT. Residues: CASSERTGGPNQPQHF.

This clone has only a few counts. In nucleotides, the CDR3 is TGTGCCAGCAGCTTAGACAGGAACACTGAAGCTTTCTTT. The encoded protein is CASSLDRNTEAFF. The J gene is TRBJ1-1, the V gene TRBV7-6, with D unresolved. From germline, CDR1 is SGHVS and CDR2 FNYEAQ. The CDR3 has 13 amino acids. V lost 1 base, J lost 1 base, and 4 bases lay in between. Variable domain in full (rest from reference TRBV7-6 and TRBJ1-1): GAGVSQSPRYKVTKRGQDVALRCDPISGHVSLYWYRQALGQGPEFLTYFNYEAQQDKSGLPNDRFSAERPEGSISTLTIQRTEQRDSAMYRCASSLDRNTEAFFGQGTRLTVV.

The chain recombines TRBV29-1 with TRBJ2-1; D might be TRBD2 (6 bases). Germline loops: CDR1 SQVTM, CDR2 ANQGSEA. V was trimmed by 6 bases and J by 0 bases, leaving 12 bases between them. The CDR3 runs 14 residues. The CDR3 DNA follows: TGCAGCGTGCCTAGCGCGGGCTCCTACAATGAGCAGTTCTTC. Encoded protein: CSVPSAGSYNEQFF.

The chain carries TRBV19 and TRBJ1-6, with 10 positions matching TRBD1. V trimming: 5 bases; J trimming: 8 bases; junction bases outside the gene matches: 6. The CDR3 is made up of 15 amino acids. CDR1 is LNHDA and CDR2 is SQIVND in the germline V gene (reference sequence). The CDR3 DNA is TGTGCCAGTAGTCTCGGACAGGGGGGAGATTCACCCCTCCACTTT. This sequence encodes CASSLGQGGDSPLHF.

V gene TRBV18 combines with J gene TRBJ2-5; D not certain. The CDR3 runs to 15 residues. CDR1 and CDR2 from the germline V gene are KGHSH and LQKENI. Trimming shortened V by 4 bases and J by 5 bases, and 17 bases separated the two germline ends. The CDR3 region has the DNA TGTGCCAGCTCACTTCTGCCAAAAACCCAGGAGACCCAGTACTTC. As protein: CASSLLPKTQETQYF.

The genes are TRBV4-1 and TRBJ1-2, with no clear D. The CDR3 is 15 amino acids. Deletions cut 1 base from V and 2 bases from J, with 11 bases between. CDR1 is MGHRA, CDR2 YSYEKL, per germline. CDR3: CASSQVGGRNYGYTF. DNA of the CDR3: TGCGCCAGCAGCCAAGTAGGAGGCAGGAACTATGGCTACACCTTC.

The V and J genes are TRBV5-1 and TRBJ2-7; 8 bases match TRBD1. This CDR3 is built from 15 residues. From germline, CDR1 is SGHRS and CDR2 YFSETQ. Trimming removed 4 bases from V and 0 bases from J; junction bases left unmatched: 6. CDR3: CASSPGQGGSYEQYF. In nucleotides, the CDR3 is TGCGCCAGCAGCCCCGGACAGGGAGGCTCCTACGAGCAGTACTTC.

The V gene is TRBV4-1, the J gene TRBJ2-1; D is perhaps TRBD1 (6 bases). Germline V gene lookup returns CDR1 MGHRA and CDR2 YSYEKL. The CDR3 spans 16 residues. V lost 0 bases, J lost 10 bases, and 19 bases lay in between. The DNA of the CDR3 is TGCGCCAGCAGCCAAGACTGGGGGCCGCTATTCAGCGAGCAGTTCTTC. Amino acid sequence: CASSQDWGPLFSEQFF.

The V and J genes are TRBV6-4 and TRBJ2-1; D is perhaps TRBD1 (6 bases). Germline-derived CDR1 and CDR2 are MRHNA and SNTAGT. The CDR3 has 16 residues. The germline V and J ends were trimmed by 0 bases and 3 bases, with 12 bases remaining between them. The CDR3 nucleotides are TGTGCCAGCAGTGACTCGACAGGTTCCGACTACAATGAGCAGTTCTTC. It yields the protein CASSDSTGSDYNEQFF.

V and J are TRBV5-1 and TRBJ1-2; 9 bases are shared with TRBD1. The CDR3 contains 15 residues. V was pared by 4 bases and J by 8 bases, with 12 bases of the junction left unmatched. Germline CDR1 SGHRS, CDR2 YFSETQ. CDR3 in amino acids: CASSPTGTGTNGYTF. As DNA, the CDR3 is TGCGCCAGCAGCCCGACCGGGACAGGGACGAACGGCTACACCTTC.

The chain couples TRBV18 to TRBJ1-1, with a possible D match to TRBD1 (5 bases). The germline V and J ends were trimmed by 2 bases and 1 base, with 8 bases remaining between them. From germline, CDR1 is KGHSH and CDR2 LQKENI. This CDR3 is 14 amino acids long. The CDR3 region has the DNA TGTGCCAGCTCACCAATAGACAGGAACACTGAAGCTTTCTTT. Amino acid sequence: CASSPIDRNTEAFF.

This chain connects TRBV4-1 to TRBJ1-2, with 7 positions matching TRBD1. CDR3 length equals 15 residues. Germline assignment: CDR1 MGHRA and CDR2 YSYEKL. The V gene end was trimmed by 1 base and the J gene end by 7 bases; junction bases not matched to a gene: 9. CDR3 DNA sequence: TGCGCCAGCAGCCAAGTAGGGGGCAGGATTGGTGGCTACACCTTC. Translation: CASSQVGGRIGGYTF.

The chain recombines TRBV4-1 with TRBJ2-5; D possibly corresponds to TRBD1 (5 bases). The CDR3 loop spans 17 amino acids. V gave up 0 bases and J gave up 2 bases, with 16 bases separating them. Germline-derived CDR1 and CDR2 are MGHRA and YSYEKL. In DNA form, the CDR3 reads TGCGCCAGCAGCCAAGATCGTGGGGCAGGGAAACAAGAGACCCAGTACTTC. It is translated as CASSQDRGAGKQETQYF.